Listed below are T cell receptor beta chains from one sample, sequenced in a study of PD-1 blockade in classical Hodgkin lymphoma. Data came from immunoSEQ multiplex PCR; TCRdb stores just in-frame clones and leaves some out. The table has over a thousand clones, about 84% seen once. Source: CD8+ T cells from blood, taken at baseline. The receptors come from a human donor with classical Hodgkin lymphoma. Both conserved end residues are part of each CDR3. The D gene is left open where the match is weak. Only some rows state a clone size, as once, few, many or a class for expanded clones.

clone size: -; J gene: TRBJ1-5; D gene: -; V gene: TRBV7-2; CDR3 protein: CASSLAPLGNQPQHF; CDR3 DNA: TGTGCCAGCAGCTTAGCGCCATTGGGCAATCAGCCCCAGCATTTT
clone size: -; J gene: TRBJ1-1; D gene: TRBD1; V gene: TRBV19; CDR3 protein: CASSIRDRFMNTEAFF; CDR3 DNA: TGTGCCAGTAGTATAAGGGACAGGTTCATGAACACTGAAGCTTTCTTT
clone size: -; J gene: TRBJ1-6; D gene: -; V gene: TRBV5-1; CDR3 protein: CASRLAPGQSNSPLHF; CDR3 DNA: TGCGCCAGCAGACTCGCTCCAGGACAGAGTAATTCACCCCTCCACTTT
clone size: -; J gene: TRBJ1-4; D gene: -; V gene: TRBV6-5; CDR3 protein: CASSPQISANEKLFF; CDR3 DNA: TGTGCCAGCAGCCCACAGATATCCGCTAATGAAAAACTGTTTTTT
clone size: -; J gene: TRBJ1-1; D gene: -; V gene: TRBV19; CDR3 protein: CASSKTPGAWNTEAFF; CDR3 DNA: TGTGCCAGTAGTAAGACCCCGGGGGCCTGGAACACTGAAGCTTTCTTT
clone size: -; J gene: TRBJ2-7; D gene: TRBD2; V gene: TRBV5-6; CDR3 protein: CASSFATSGGSIYEQYF; CDR3 DNA: TGTGCCAGCAGTTTTGCGACTAGCGGGGGGTCTATCTACGAGCAGTACTTC
clone size: -; J gene: TRBJ2-5; D gene: -; V gene: TRBV30; CDR3 protein: CAWSVEGRIETQYF; CDR3 DNA: TGTGCCTGGAGTGTTGAAGGCAGAATAGAGACCCAGTACTTC
clone size: -; J gene: TRBJ2-7; D gene: TRBD2; V gene: TRBV6-6; CDR3 protein: CASSPWEGYEQYF; CDR3 DNA: TGTGCCAGCAGTCCGTGGGAGGGGTACGAGCAGTACTTC
clone size: -; J gene: TRBJ2-2; D gene: -; V gene: TRBV4-1; CDR3 protein: CASSRATGELFF; CDR3 DNA: TGCGCCAGCAGCCGGGCCACCGGGGAGCTGTTTTTT
clone size: -; J gene: TRBJ1-5; D gene: TRBD1; V gene: TRBV7-9; CDR3 protein: CASSLDQGGTQPQHF; CDR3 DNA: TGTGCCAGCAGCTTAGATCAGGGGGGGACGCAGCCCCAGCATTTT
clone size: -; J gene: TRBJ2-1; D gene: TRBD2; V gene: TRBV28; CDR3 protein: CASSWRGAYNEQFF; CDR3 DNA: TGTGCCAGCAGTTGGCGGGGGGCTTACAATGAGCAGTTCTTC
clone size: -; J gene: TRBJ1-4; D gene: TRBD1; V gene: TRBV7-2; CDR3 protein: CASSLGDSLLNEKLFF; CDR3 DNA: TGTGCCAGCAGCTTAGGGGACAGCCTCCTTAATGAAAAACTGTTTTTT
clone size: -; J gene: TRBJ2-1; D gene: -; V gene: TRBV6-5; CDR3 protein: CASSYAYRASEQFF; CDR3 DNA: TGTGCCAGCAGTTACGCCTACAGGGCTAGTGAGCAGTTCTTC
clone size: once; J gene: TRBJ2-3; D gene: TRBD2; V gene: TRBV19; CDR3 protein: CVSTVSGGSMDTQYF; CDR3 DNA: TGTGTCAGTACGGTGAGCGGGGGATCAATGGATACGCAGTATTTT
clone size: few; J gene: TRBJ2-2; D gene: TRBD2; V gene: TRBV27; CDR3 protein: CASSLAGGRVTGELFF; CDR3 DNA: TGTGCCAGCAGTCTAGCGGGGGGGCGTGTCACCGGGGAGCTGTTTTTT
clone size: -; J gene: TRBJ2-3; D gene: TRBD1; V gene: TRBV30; CDR3 protein: CAWGPGTGGSDTQYF; CDR3 DNA: TGTGCCTGGGGACCCGGGACAGGGGGTTCCGATACGCAGTATTTT
clone size: -; J gene: TRBJ2-7; D gene: -; V gene: TRBV27; CDR3 protein: CASSLESSYEQYF; CDR3 DNA: TGTGCCAGCAGTTTAGAGAGCTCCTACGAGCAGTACTTC
clone size: -; J gene: TRBJ1-2; D gene: -; V gene: TRBV7-6; CDR3 protein: CASSLRSGYGYTF; CDR3 DNA: TGTGCCAGCAGCTTACGCAGCGGCTATGGCTACACCTTC
clone size: -; J gene: TRBJ1-1; D gene: TRBD1; V gene: TRBV30; CDR3 protein: CAWNRGQGNTEAFF; CDR3 DNA: TGTGCCTGGAATAGAGGACAGGGAAACACTGAAGCTTTCTTT
clone size: -; J gene: TRBJ2-1; D gene: -; V gene: TRBV9; CDR3 protein: CASSVGGGEQFF; CDR3 DNA: TGTGCCAGCAGCGTTGGAGGAGGGGAGCAGTTCTTC
clone size: -; J gene: TRBJ1-1; D gene: TRBD1; V gene: TRBV4-1; CDR3 protein: CASSQVPQGGTANTEAFF; CDR3 DNA: TGCGCCAGCAGCCAAGTCCCCCAAGGTGGGACAGCGAACACTGAAGCTTTCTTT
clone size: -; J gene: TRBJ2-1; D gene: TRBD2; V gene: TRBV27; CDR3 protein: CASSLDGGNEQFF; CDR3 DNA: TGTGCCAGCAGTTTAGACGGGGGGAATGAGCAGTTCTTC
clone size: -; J gene: TRBJ2-7; D gene: -; V gene: TRBV27; CDR3 protein: CASSPDGLAYEQYF; CDR3 DNA: TGTGCCAGCAGTCCGGACGGTCTAGCCTACGAGCAGTACTTC
clone size: -; J gene: TRBJ1-5; D gene: TRBD1; V gene: TRBV2; CDR3 protein: CASSDSGTDNQPQHF; CDR3 DNA: TGTGCCAGCAGTGACTCCGGGACAGACAATCAGCCCCAGCATTTT
clone size: once; J gene: TRBJ1-1; D gene: -; V gene: TRBV6-5; CDR3 protein: CASSYSPGPGGTEAFF; CDR3 DNA: TGTGCCAGCAGTTACTCGCCAGGGCCAGGTGGTACTGAAGCTTTCTTT
clone size: -; J gene: TRBJ2-2; D gene: -; V gene: TRBV9; CDR3 protein: CASNMNTGELFF; CDR3 DNA: TGTGCCAGCAATATGAACACCGGGGAGCTGTTTTTT
clone size: -; J gene: TRBJ2-5; D gene: -; V gene: TRBV7-3; CDR3 protein: CASSLGGGAQETQYF; CDR3 DNA: TGTGCCAGCAGCTTAGGGGGTGGAGCTCAAGAGACCCAGTACTTC
clone size: -; J gene: TRBJ1-1; D gene: TRBD1; V gene: TRBV2; CDR3 protein: CASRDRGRSSGGIGTEAFF; CDR3 DNA: TGTGCCAGCCGGGACAGGGGTCGGTCTTCAGGTGGTATAGGCACTGAAGCTTTCTTT
clone size: -; J gene: TRBJ2-2; D gene: -; V gene: TRBV30; CDR3 protein: CAWSTLGELFF; CDR3 DNA: TGTGCCTGGAGTACCCTGGGGGAGCTGTTTTTT
clone size: few; J gene: TRBJ2-7; D gene: TRBD1; V gene: TRBV6-5; CDR3 protein: CASSYSSGGSYEQYF; CDR3 DNA: TGTGCCAGCAGTTACTCCTCAGGGGGATCCTACGAGCAGTACTTC
clone size: -; J gene: TRBJ1-5; D gene: -; V gene: TRBV30; CDR3 protein: CAWSATGGPNQPQHF; CDR3 DNA: TGTGCCTGGAGTGCGACCGGTGGCCCGAATCAGCCCCAGCATTTT
clone size: -; J gene: TRBJ1-1; D gene: -; V gene: TRBV5-1; CDR3 protein: CASSFSGASNTEAFF; CDR3 DNA: TGCGCCAGCAGCTTTTCTGGGGCATCGAACACTGAAGCTTTCTTT
clone size: -; J gene: TRBJ2-1; D gene: -; V gene: TRBV7-9; CDR3 protein: CASSYRKIGNEQFF; CDR3 DNA: TGTGCCAGCAGCTACCGGAAAATCGGCAATGAGCAGTTCTTC
clone size: -; J gene: TRBJ2-5; D gene: -; V gene: TRBV9; CDR3 protein: CASSVDRSQETQYF; CDR3 DNA: TGTGCCAGCAGCGTAGACAGGAGCCAAGAGACCCAGTACTTC
clone size: -; J gene: TRBJ2-6; D gene: -; V gene: TRBV2; CDR3 protein: CASSEGPDVNSGANVLTF; CDR3 DNA: TGTGCCAGCAGTGAAGGTCCGGACGTAAACTCTGGGGCCAACGTCCTGACTTTC
clone size: -; J gene: TRBJ2-7; D gene: -; V gene: TRBV10-3; CDR3 protein: CAISDPGVDEQYF; CDR3 DNA: TGTGCCATCAGTGACCCCGGGGTCGACGAGCAGTACTTC
clone size: -; J gene: TRBJ2-5; D gene: -; V gene: TRBV5-1; CDR3 protein: CASSRGGGTRLQETQYF; CDR3 DNA: TGCGCCAGCAGCCGTGGTGGGGGGACGCGCCTCCAAGAGACCCAGTACTTC
clone size: once; J gene: TRBJ2-3; D gene: -; V gene: TRBV11-3; CDR3 protein: CASSTQQGFDTDTQYF; CDR3 DNA: TGTGCCAGCAGCACCCAACAGGGATTTGACACAGATACGCAGTATTTT
clone size: -; J gene: TRBJ1-3; D gene: -; V gene: TRBV6-1; CDR3 protein: CASSDPGTLGNTIYF; CDR3 DNA: TGTGCCAGCAGTGACCCCGGGACGCTCGGAAACACCATATATTTT
clone size: few; J gene: TRBJ1-6; D gene: -; V gene: TRBV4-2; CDR3 protein: CASSLSGTEAPRPLHF; CDR3 DNA: TGTGCCAGCAGCCTTAGTGGGACGGAGGCCCCTAGGCCCCTCCACTTT
clone size: -; J gene: TRBJ2-2; D gene: -; V gene: TRBV4-1; CDR3 protein: CASSQERREATGELFF; CDR3 DNA: TGCGCCAGCAGCCAAGAACGGCGGGAAGCCACCGGGGAGCTGTTTTTT
clone size: -; J gene: TRBJ1-5; D gene: TRBD1; V gene: TRBV6-5; CDR3 protein: CASSPTGGINQPQHF; CDR3 DNA: TGTGCCAGCAGTCCGACAGGGGGCATCAATCAGCCCCAGCATTTT
clone size: -; J gene: TRBJ2-7; D gene: TRBD1; V gene: TRBV27; CDR3 protein: CASTGTAGGEQYF; CDR3 DNA: TGTGCCAGCACCGGGACAGCCGGTGGCGAGCAGTACTTC
clone size: -; J gene: TRBJ1-1; D gene: -; V gene: TRBV9; CDR3 protein: CASSSGAATEAFF; CDR3 DNA: TGTGCCAGCAGCAGCGGGGCCGCGACTGAAGCTTTCTTT
clone size: -; J gene: TRBJ1-4; D gene: TRBD1; V gene: TRBV16; CDR3 protein: CASSQSSQGLNEKLFF; CDR3 DNA: TGTGCCAGCAGCCAGTCCTCACAGGGGCTTAATGAAAAACTGTTTTTT
clone size: -; J gene: TRBJ1-2; D gene: TRBD1; V gene: TRBV28; CDR3 protein: CASATDRTGGYGYTF; CDR3 DNA: TGTGCCAGCGCTACTGACCGGACAGGGGGGTATGGCTACACCTTC
clone size: -; J gene: TRBJ2-7; D gene: TRBD1; V gene: TRBV5-4; CDR3 protein: CASSSPGQGPYEQYF; CDR3 DNA: TGTGCCAGCAGCTCACCGGGACAGGGACCCTACGAGCAGTACTTC
clone size: -; J gene: TRBJ2-1; D gene: TRBD2; V gene: TRBV30; CDR3 protein: CAWSVGLGDEQFF; CDR3 DNA: TGTGCCTGGAGTGTAGGACTAGGCGATGAGCAGTTCTTC
clone size: -; J gene: TRBJ2-3; D gene: TRBD1; V gene: TRBV4-1; CDR3 protein: CASSQEGTVNTDTQYF; CDR3 DNA: TGCGCCAGCAGCCAAGAAGGGACAGTTAACACAGATACGCAGTATTTT
clone size: -; J gene: TRBJ2-3; D gene: TRBD2; V gene: TRBV4-1; CDR3 protein: CARPGLAGDPTIKDTQYF; CDR3 DNA: TGCGCCAGGCCGGGACTAGCGGGGGACCCAACGATAAAGGATACGCAGTATTTT
clone size: few; J gene: TRBJ1-1; D gene: -; V gene: TRBV27; CDR3 protein: CASSLSTVYWNTEAFF; CDR3 DNA: TGTGCCAGCAGTTTATCCACAGTGTATTGGAACACTGAAGCTTTCTTT
clone size: -; J gene: TRBJ2-1; D gene: -; V gene: TRBV7-3; CDR3 protein: CASSPQTSNEQFF; CDR3 DNA: TGTGCCAGCAGCCCCCAGACTTCTAATGAGCAGTTCTTC